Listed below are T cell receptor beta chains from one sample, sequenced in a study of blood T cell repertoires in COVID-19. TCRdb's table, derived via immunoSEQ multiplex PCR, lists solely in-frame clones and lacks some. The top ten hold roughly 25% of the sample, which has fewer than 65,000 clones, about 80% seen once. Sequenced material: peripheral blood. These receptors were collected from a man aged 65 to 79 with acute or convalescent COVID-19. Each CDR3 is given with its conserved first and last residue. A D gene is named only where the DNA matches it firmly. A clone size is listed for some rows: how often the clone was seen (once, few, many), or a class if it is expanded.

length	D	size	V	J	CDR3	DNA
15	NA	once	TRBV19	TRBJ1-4	CASSTQRVLDEKLFF	TGTGCCAGTAGTACCCAGCGGGTACTCGATGAAAAACTGTTTTTT
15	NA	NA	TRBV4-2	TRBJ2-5	CASSQAGQQQETQYF	TGTGCCAGCAGCCAGGCAGGACAGCAGCAAGAGACCCAGTACTTC
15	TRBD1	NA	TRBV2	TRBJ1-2	CASSEGPGQGPGYTF	TGTGCCAGCAGTGAAGGTCCGGGACAGGGCCCTGGCTACACCTTC
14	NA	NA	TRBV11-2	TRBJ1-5	CASSGQRNGQPQHF	TGTGCCAGCTCCGGACAAAGGAACGGACAGCCCCAGCATTTT
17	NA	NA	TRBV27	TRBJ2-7	CASSALDAPRSSYEQYF	TGTGCCAGCAGCGCTCTAGACGCTCCACGTAGTTCCTACGAGCAGTACTTC
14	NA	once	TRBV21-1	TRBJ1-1	CASSKGGGIAEAFF	TGTGCCAGCAGCAAAGGGGGAGGGATCGCTGAAGCTTTCTTT
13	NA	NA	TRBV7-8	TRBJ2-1	CASSTDGSGEQFF	TGTGCCAGCAGTACAGACGGGTCGGGGGAGCAGTTCTTC
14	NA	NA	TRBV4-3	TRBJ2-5	CASSQDVSRETQYF	TGCGCCAGCAGCCAAGATGTTTCCCGAGAGACCCAGTACTTC
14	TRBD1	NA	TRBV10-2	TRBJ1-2	CASSESHRGDRYTF	TGCGCCAGCAGTGAGTCACACAGGGGAGACCGCTACACCTTC
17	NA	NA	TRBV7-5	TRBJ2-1	CARSPLAGGTQDNEQFF	TGTGCCAGAAGTCCTCTAGCGGGGGGGACCCAAGACAATGAGCAGTTCTTC
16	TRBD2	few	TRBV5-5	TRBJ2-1	CASSTALAALWNEQFF	TGTGCCAGCAGCACCGCCCTAGCGGCCCTTTGGAATGAGCAGTTCTTC
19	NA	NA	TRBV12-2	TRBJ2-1	CASRFLLGYSGGAGNEQFF	TGTGCAAGTCGCTTCCTACTAGGGTATAGCGGGGGGGCTGGCAATGAGCAGTTCTTC
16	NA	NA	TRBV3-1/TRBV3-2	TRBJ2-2	CASSQGPATNTGELFF	TGTGCCAGCAGCCAAGGGCCAGCGACGAACACCGGGGAGCTGTTTTTT
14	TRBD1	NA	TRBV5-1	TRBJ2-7	CASSLGGQGVEQYF	TGCGCCAGCAGCTTGGGGGGACAGGGGGTCGAGCAGTACTTC
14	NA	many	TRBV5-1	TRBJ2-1	CASSPGQGVNEQFF	TGCGCCAGCAGCCCCGGGCAGGGCGTCAATGAGCAGTTCTTC
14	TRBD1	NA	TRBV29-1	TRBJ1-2	CSVAPGTGDYGYTF	TGCAGCGTTGCCCCGGGGACAGGGGACTATGGCTACACCTTC
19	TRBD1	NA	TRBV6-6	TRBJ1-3	CASSSGQGFYRADRNTIYF	TGTGCCAGCAGCTCGGGACAGGGATTCTACAGGGCGGATAGAAACACCATATATTTT
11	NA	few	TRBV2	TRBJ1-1	CASKGEGEAFF	TGTGCCAGCAAGGGGGAAGGTGAAGCTTTCTTT
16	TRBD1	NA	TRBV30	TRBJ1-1	CAWSGDVGQGALPAFF	TGTGCCTGGAGTGGGGATGTAGGACAGGGGGCGCTGCCAGCTTTCTTT
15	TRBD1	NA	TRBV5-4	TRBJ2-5	CASSQPGQLEETQYF	TGTGCCAGCAGCCAACCGGGACAGCTGGAAGAGACCCAGTACTTC
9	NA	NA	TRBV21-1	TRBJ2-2	CQYTGELFF	TGTCAATACACCGGGGAGCTGTTTTTT
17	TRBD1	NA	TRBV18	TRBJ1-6	CASSPSSPGQGWSPLHF	TGTGCCAGCTCACCCTCTAGCCCTGGACAGGGATGGTCACCCCTCCACTTT
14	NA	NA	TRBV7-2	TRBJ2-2	CASSLGLGNGELFF	TGTGCCAGCAGCTTAGGACTTGGCAACGGGGAGCTGTTTTTT
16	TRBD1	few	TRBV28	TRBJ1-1	CASSFTAWSGQNEAFF	TGTGCCAGCAGTTTTACGGCATGGTCGGGACAGAATGAAGCTTTCTTT
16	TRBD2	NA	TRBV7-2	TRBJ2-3	CASSLGLAGDTDTQYF	TGTGCCAGCAGCTTAGGACTAGCGGGAGACACAGATACGCAGTATTTT
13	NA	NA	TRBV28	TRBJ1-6	CASSLEVRSPLHF	TGTGCCAGCAGTTTGGAGGTACGGTCACCCCTCCACTTT
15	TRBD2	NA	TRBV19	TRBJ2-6	CASTFDGRGANVLTF	TGTGCCAGTACCTTCGACGGGAGGGGGGCCAACGTCCTGACTTTC
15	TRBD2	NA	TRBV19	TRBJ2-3	CASSMTSGGTDTQYF	TGTGCCAGTAGCATGACTAGCGGGGGGACAGATACGCAGTATTTT
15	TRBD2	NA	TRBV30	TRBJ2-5	CAWSEWAGGDETQYF	TGTGCCTGGAGTGAATGGGCGGGGGGCGACGAGACCCAGTACTTC
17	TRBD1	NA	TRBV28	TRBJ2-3	CASSSYRGAMGVDTQYF	TGTGCCAGCAGTAGCTACAGGGGGGCTATGGGGGTTGATACGCAGTATTTT
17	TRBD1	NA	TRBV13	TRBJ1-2	CASSPDLRTGGYYGYTF	TGTGCCAGCAGCCCAGACCTCCGGACAGGGGGCTACTATGGCTACACCTTC
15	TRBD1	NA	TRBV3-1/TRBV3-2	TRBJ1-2	CASSQRPGQGYGYTF	TGTGCCAGCAGCCAGAGGCCGGGACAGGGCTATGGCTACACCTTC
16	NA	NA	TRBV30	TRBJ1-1	CAWSTGLGGRNTEAFF	TGTGCCTGGAGTACGGGCCTCGGAGGGAGAAACACTGAAGCTTTCTTT
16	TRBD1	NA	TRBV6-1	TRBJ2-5	CASSAQTGVFVETQYF	TGTGCCAGCAGTGCCCAGACAGGGGTCTTTGTAGAGACCCAGTACTTC
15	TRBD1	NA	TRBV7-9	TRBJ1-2	CASSFFLRGPHGYTF	TGTGCCAGCAGCTTTTTTCTCAGGGGGCCTCATGGCTACACCTTC
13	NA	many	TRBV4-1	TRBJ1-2	CASSQDPRDGYTF	TGCGCCAGCAGCCAAGATCCCCGGGATGGCTACACCTTC
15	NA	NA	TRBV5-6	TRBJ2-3	CASSSIAFSTDTQYF	TGTGCCAGCAGCTCGATAGCGTTCAGCACAGATACGCAGTATTTT
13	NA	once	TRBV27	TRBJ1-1	CASSSDRNTEAFF	TGTGCCAGCAGTTCCGACAGGAACACTGAAGCTTTCTTT
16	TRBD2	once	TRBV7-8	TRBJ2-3	CASSSFSGSGTDTQYF	TGTGCCAGCAGCTCTTTTAGCGGGTCGGGCACAGATACGCAGTATTTT